A selection of T cell receptor beta chains follows, all from one sample in a study of blood T cell repertoires in COVID-19. The data were produced by immunoSEQ multiplex PCR, yet TCRdb's version contains in-frame clones alone and is incomplete. Among more than 400,000 clones listed, 90% were seen once. The sample consisted of PBMCs or T cells enriched from blood (not recorded which). These receptors were collected from a young man who had recovered from COVID-19. The CDR3 runs from the conserved cysteine through the conserved F or W. A D gene is named only where the DNA matches it firmly. Clone size is given for some rows only: seen once, a few or many times, or a class if the clone is expanded.

abundance	v_gene	j_gene	len	d_gene	CDR3aa	CDR3nt
once	TRBV29-1	TRBJ1-1	13	TRBD1	CSVSGQAQTEAFF	TGCAGCGTATCCGGACAGGCCCAGACTGAAGCTTTCTTT
.	TRBV10-2	TRBJ1-5	13	.	CATTQGQHQPQHF	TGCGCCACAACTCAGGGGCAGCATCAGCCCCAGCATTTT
.	TRBV18	TRBJ1-2	16	TRBD1	CASSPAGTGGGGGYTF	TGTGCCAGCTCACCAGCAGGGACAGGGGGCGGAGGTGGCTACACCTTC
.	TRBV12-5	TRBJ1-1	13	TRBD1	CASGLRTGDEAFF	TGTGCTAGTGGCCTACGAACAGGGGATGAAGCTTTCTTT
.	TRBV12-3/TRBV12-4	TRBJ2-7	12	.	CASSYGVGEQYF	TGTGCCAGCAGTTACGGGGTTGGGGAGCAGTACTTC
.	TRBV28	TRBJ2-7	13	TRBD1	CASSDRGPYEQYF	TGTGCCAGCTCCGACAGGGGGCCTTACGAGCAGTACTTC
.	TRBV12-5	TRBJ2-1	15	TRBD2	CASAPSTSVYNEQFF	TGTGCTAGTGCCCCGAGCACTAGCGTTTACAATGAGCAGTTCTTC
.	TRBV5-1	TRBJ2-5	17	TRBD2	CASSLGGTSGPQETQYF	TGCGCCAGCAGCTTGGGGGGGACTAGCGGACCCCAAGAGACCCAGTACTTC
.	TRBV6-5	TRBJ2-3	14	.	CASKRDTGTDTQYF	TGTGCCAGCAAACGGGATACGGGCACAGATACGCAGTATTTT
once	TRBV19	TRBJ1-2	17	TRBD1	CASNPRSPGTGLYGYTF	TGTGCCAGTAACCCGCGGAGTCCCGGGACAGGGCTGTATGGCTACACCTTC
.	TRBV11-2	TRBJ2-1	15	TRBD2	CASSSGTKLNNEQFF	TGTGCCAGCAGCTCCGGGACTAAATTAAACAATGAGCAGTTCTTC
.	TRBV5-1	TRBJ1-5	15	TRBD1	CASSLGTGVGQPQHF	TGCGCCAGCAGCTTGGGGACAGGGGTCGGTCAGCCCCAGCATTTT
.	TRBV19	TRBJ1-6	15	TRBD1	CASSGTGVINSPLHF	TGTGCCAGTAGTGGGACAGGGGTTATTAATTCACCCCTCCACTTT
.	TRBV28	TRBJ1-4	14	.	CASRWGEVGEKLFF	TGTGCCAGCAGGTGGGGGGAGGTGGGAGAAAAACTGTTTTTT
few	TRBV5-1	TRBJ2-7	14	TRBD1	CASSVGQGAYEQYF	TGCGCCAGCAGCGTCGGACAGGGGGCCTACGAGCAGTACTTC
.	TRBV7-9	TRBJ2-5	15	.	CASSLGARGQETQYF	TGTGCCAGCAGCTTAGGGGCCAGGGGACAAGAGACCCAGTACTTC
.	TRBV7-2	TRBJ1-3	15	.	CASSLGAGSGNTIYF	TGTGCCAGCAGCTTAGGGGCAGGCTCTGGAAACACCATATATTTT
.	TRBV9	TRBJ1-1	14	TRBD1	CASSPGTGDTEAFF	TGTGCCAGCAGCCCCGGGACAGGGGACACTGAAGCTTTCTTT
.	TRBV5-4	TRBJ2-1	15	TRBD2	CASSLNSGRENEQFF	TGTGCCAGCAGCTTAAATAGCGGGAGAGAAAATGAGCAGTTCTTC
.	TRBV7-8	TRBJ2-2	16	TRBD2	CASRTGSGRLSGELFF	TGTGCCAGCAGAACCGGTAGCGGGAGGTTGTCCGGGGAGCTGTTTTTT
.	TRBV29-1	TRBJ2-7	12	.	CSVDGMGDEQYF	TGCAGCGTTGACGGGATGGGCGACGAGCAGTACTTC
.	TRBV5-4	TRBJ1-2	15	TRBD1	CASSQGEPVNYGYTF	TGTGCCAGCAGTCAGGGGGAACCCGTAAACTATGGCTACACCTTC
.	TRBV5-1	TRBJ1-1	17	.	CASSLHQWGGSGAEAFF	TGCGCCAGCAGCTTACATCAGTGGGGGGGCTCCGGCGCTGAAGCTTTCTTT
.	TRBV9	TRBJ2-1	15	.	CASSVGSVDSDEQFF	TGTGCCAGCAGCGTAGGGTCGGTGGATAGCGATGAGCAGTTCTTC
.	TRBV2	TRBJ1-1	14	.	CASSPRVVDTEAFF	TGTGCCAGCAGTCCACGGGTAGTAGACACTGAAGCTTTCTTT
few	TRBV16	TRBJ2-1	15	TRBD2	CASSRLTSGSNEQFF	TGTGCCAGCAGCCGGTTGACTAGCGGGAGCAATGAGCAGTTCTTC
.	TRBV6-5	TRBJ2-3	11	.	CASSYQDTQYF	TGTGCCAGCAGTTATCAAGATACGCAGTATTTT
few	TRBV11-2	TRBJ1-5	15	.	CASSLDGGSNQPQHF	TGTGCCAGCAGCTTAGATGGGGGCAGCAATCAGCCCCAGCATTTT
.	TRBV9	TRBJ2-1	17	TRBD2	CASSVGPKREWSNEQFF	TGTGCCAGCAGCGTAGGCCCTAAGCGGGAGTGGAGCAATGAGCAGTTCTTC
once	TRBV7-9	TRBJ2-7	12	TRBD1	CASSLGIDRANF	TGTGCCAGCAGCTTAGGAATCGACAGGGCAAACTTC
.	TRBV14	TRBJ1-6	17	.	CASSQEPASRRDSPLHF	TGTGCCAGCAGCCAAGAACCAGCTAGCCGGAGAGATTCACCCCTCCACTTT
.	TRBV7-8	TRBJ2-7	15	TRBD1	CASSPRTGITYEQYF	TGTGCCAGCAGCCCGCGGACAGGGATTACCTACGAGCAGTACTTC
.	TRBV25-1	TRBJ1-4	15	.	CASSATGPRGEKLFF	TGTGCCAGCAGTGCAACAGGGCCCAGGGGTGAAAAACTGTTTTTT
.	TRBV6-5	TRBJ2-3	15	TRBD2	CASDINSGGTDTQYF	TGTGCCAGCGACATAAATAGCGGGGGGACAGATACGCAGTATTTT
few	TRBV2	TRBJ2-3	13	.	CASNRDITDTQYF	TGTGCCAGCAACCGGGACATCACAGATACGCAGTATTTT
.	TRBV3-1/TRBV3-2	TRBJ1-1	13	.	CASSRRGNTEAFF	TGTGCCAGCAGCCGCCGGGGAAACACTGAAGCTTTCTTT
.	TRBV2	TRBJ2-2	16	TRBD1	CASREQGVSRTGELFF	TGTGCCAGCAGAGAACAGGGGGTGTCGCGGACCGGGGAGCTGTTTTTT
.	TRBV28	TRBJ1-6	16	TRBD1	CASSLPRGQGNSPLHF	TGTGCCAGCAGTTTACCCCGTGGACAGGGAAATTCACCCCTCCACTTT
.	TRBV7-9	TRBJ1-3	16	.	CASSLVEGVAGNTIYF	TGTGCCAGCAGCTTAGTCGAGGGGGTCGCTGGAAACACCATATATTTT
.	TRBV27	TRBJ2-2	15	TRBD2	CASGKAGGLNGELFF	TGTGCCAGCGGAAAAGCGGGAGGGCTTAACGGGGAGCTGTTTTTT
few	TRBV2	TRBJ2-1	15	TRBD1	CASDLWDRGDNEQFF	TGTGCCAGCGATCTGTGGGACAGGGGAGACAATGAGCAGTTCTTC
few	TRBV18	TRBJ2-3	16	TRBD1	CASSPRTGVHTDTQYF	TGTGCCAGCTCACCGAGGACAGGGGTCCACACAGATACGCAGTATTTT
.	TRBV7-8	TRBJ1-1	16	.	CASSSGSGGVNTEAFF	TGTGCCAGCAGCTCTGGGAGCGGGGGAGTGAACACTGAAGCTTTCTTT
.	TRBV24-1	TRBJ1-5	17	.	CATSDRIQDYSNQPQHF	TGTGCCACCAGTGATCGCATACAAGATTATAGCAATCAGCCCCAGCATTTT
.	TRBV29-1	TRBJ1-3	14	.	CSVTGRNSGNTIYF	TGCAGCGTAACAGGGCGGAACTCTGGAAACACCATATATTTT
.	TRBV15	TRBJ1-6	12	.	CATSMSNSPLHF	TGTGCCACCAGCATGAGCAATTCACCCCTCCACTTT
.	TRBV2	TRBJ2-2	17	TRBD2	CASSRTSGDTNTGELFF	TGTGCCAGCAGCAGGACTAGCGGCGATACGAACACCGGGGAGCTGTTTTTT
.	TRBV7-9	TRBJ1-6	17	TRBD1	CASSLAQGAAYNSPLHF	TGTGCCAGCAGCTTAGCACAGGGGGCCGCCTATAATTCACCCCTCCACTTT
.	TRBV7-9	TRBJ1-1	13	TRBD1	CASIRGVNTEAFF	TGTGCCAGCATCAGGGGGGTGAACACTGAAGCTTTCTTT
.	TRBV3-1/TRBV3-2	TRBJ1-6	14	.	CASSQARSNSPLHF	TGTGCCAGCAGCCAAGCACGGTCCAATTCACCCCTCCACTTT
.	TRBV6-2/TRBV6-3	TRBJ2-3	15	.	CASSYFGQRGDTQYF	TGTGCCAGCAGTTACTTCGGTCAAAGGGGCGATACGCAGTATTTT
.	TRBV7-2	TRBJ2-1	14	.	CASSLNIESNEQFF	TGTGCCAGCAGCTTAAATATTGAGAGCAATGAGCAGTTCTTC
.	TRBV3-1/TRBV3-2	TRBJ1-1	15	.	CASSPGNDRNTEAFF	TGTGCCAGCAGCCCTGGGAATGACAGGAACACTGAAGCTTTCTTT
.	TRBV6-5	TRBJ1-5	13	TRBD1	CAIGTGSLQPQHF	TGTGCCATTGGGACAGGGAGTCTTCAGCCCCAGCATTTT